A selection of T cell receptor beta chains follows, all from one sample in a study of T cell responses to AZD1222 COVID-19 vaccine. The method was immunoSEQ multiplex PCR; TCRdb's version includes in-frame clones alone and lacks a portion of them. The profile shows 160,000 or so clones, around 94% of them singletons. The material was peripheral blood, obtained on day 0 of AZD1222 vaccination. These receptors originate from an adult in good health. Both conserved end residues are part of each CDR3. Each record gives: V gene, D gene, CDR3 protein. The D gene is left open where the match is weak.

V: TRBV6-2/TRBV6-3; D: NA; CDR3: CASSRAGSSYEQYF
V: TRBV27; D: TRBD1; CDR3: CASNPEGAGLYEQYF
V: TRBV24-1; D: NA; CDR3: CATSDFSGEETQYF
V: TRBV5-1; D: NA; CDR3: CASSMVSGKGSQEKLFF
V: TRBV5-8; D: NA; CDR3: CASSLVGRSGNEQFF
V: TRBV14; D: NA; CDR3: CASSHGRDYGYTF
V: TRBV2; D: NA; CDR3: CASTPRGPNYGYTF
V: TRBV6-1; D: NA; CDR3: CATEMGGRTEAFF
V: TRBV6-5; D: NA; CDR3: CASTPRPNTEAFF
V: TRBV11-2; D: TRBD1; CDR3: CASSLDIRDRGVYEQYF
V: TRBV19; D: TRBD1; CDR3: CASSTDRDPTGELFF
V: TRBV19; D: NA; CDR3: CASSPWAAPYTEAFF
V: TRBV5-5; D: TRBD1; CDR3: CASSQAGQGNEKLFF
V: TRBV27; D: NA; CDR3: CASSISTGGTEAFF
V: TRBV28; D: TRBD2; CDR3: CASSLGLAGTGELFF
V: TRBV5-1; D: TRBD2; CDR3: CASSFVKREVGDTQYF
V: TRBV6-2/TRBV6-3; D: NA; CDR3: CASSYSGRQGGSYEQYF
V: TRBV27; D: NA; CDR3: CASSLGGIMNTEAFF
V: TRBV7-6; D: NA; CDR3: CASSPVEGNEQYF
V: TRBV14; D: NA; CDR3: CASSQVGEELFF
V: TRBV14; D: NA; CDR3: CASSRTLGIPDTQYF
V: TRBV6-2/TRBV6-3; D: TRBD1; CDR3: CASSPPPYRTGNEQYF
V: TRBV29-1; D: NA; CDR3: CSSKDGGEQFF
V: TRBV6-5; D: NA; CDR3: CASSPTLGEQYF
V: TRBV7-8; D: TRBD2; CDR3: CASSFPSGTRRANEQFF
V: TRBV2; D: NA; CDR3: CASMSANYGYTF
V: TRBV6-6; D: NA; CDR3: CASSYGRGANYGYTF
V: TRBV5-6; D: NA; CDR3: CASSLMSEMGEDTQYF
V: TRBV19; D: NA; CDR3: CASSMILHTDTQYF
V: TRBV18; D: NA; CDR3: CASSPGRVSYEQYF
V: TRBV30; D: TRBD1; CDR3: CAWSGQGSNQPQHF
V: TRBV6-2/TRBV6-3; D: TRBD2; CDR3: CASSYPIRPGLAGDGYNEQFF
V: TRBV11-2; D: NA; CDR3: CASSLAGNQPQHF
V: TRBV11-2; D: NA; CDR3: CASSKQTANYGYTF
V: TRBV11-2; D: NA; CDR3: CASSPGWGHGYTF
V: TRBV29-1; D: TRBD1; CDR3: CSVYDRGDYGYTF
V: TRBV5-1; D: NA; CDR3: CASSFPASNYGYTF
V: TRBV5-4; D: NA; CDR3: CASSSLGSVDEQYF
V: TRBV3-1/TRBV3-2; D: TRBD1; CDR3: CASAGGQLFF
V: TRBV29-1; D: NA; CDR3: CSVRGAGGYTF
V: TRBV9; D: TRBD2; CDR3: CASSVKLAGGGNEQFF
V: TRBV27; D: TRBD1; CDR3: CASSSRDSYSNQPQHF
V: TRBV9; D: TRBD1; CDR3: CASSPWTGGYEQYF
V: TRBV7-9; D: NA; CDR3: CASSADSYGYTF
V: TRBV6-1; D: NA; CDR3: CASSDTWTAAETNYGYTF
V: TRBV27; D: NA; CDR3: CASSRLGGETVTDTQYF
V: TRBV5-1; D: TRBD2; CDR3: CASIGTSGSYNEQFF
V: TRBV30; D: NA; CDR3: CAWRGRDYGYTF